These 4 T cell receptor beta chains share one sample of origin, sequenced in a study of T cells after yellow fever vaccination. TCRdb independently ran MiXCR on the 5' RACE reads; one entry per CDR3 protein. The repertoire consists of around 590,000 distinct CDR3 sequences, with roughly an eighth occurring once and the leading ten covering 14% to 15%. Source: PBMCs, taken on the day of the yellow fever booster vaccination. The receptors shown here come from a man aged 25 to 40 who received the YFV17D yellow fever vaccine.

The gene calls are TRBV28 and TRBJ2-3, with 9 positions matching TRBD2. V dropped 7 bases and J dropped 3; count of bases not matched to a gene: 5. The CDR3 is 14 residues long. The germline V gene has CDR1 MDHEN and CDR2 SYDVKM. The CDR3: CASTIAGVTDTQYF. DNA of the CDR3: TGTGCCAGCACTATAGCGGGAGTAACAGATACGCAGTATTTT.

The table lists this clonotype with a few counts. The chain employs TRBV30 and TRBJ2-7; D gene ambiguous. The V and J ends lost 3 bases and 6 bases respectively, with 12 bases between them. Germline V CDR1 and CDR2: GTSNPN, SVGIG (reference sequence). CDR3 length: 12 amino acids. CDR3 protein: CAWRPPGREQYF. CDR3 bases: TGTGCCTGGAGGCCCCCGGGTCGCGAGCAGTACTTC.

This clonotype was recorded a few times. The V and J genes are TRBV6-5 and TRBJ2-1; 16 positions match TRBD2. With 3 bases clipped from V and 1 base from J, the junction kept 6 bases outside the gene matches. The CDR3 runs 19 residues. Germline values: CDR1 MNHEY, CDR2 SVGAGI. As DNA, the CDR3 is TGTGCCAGCAGTTATCCGGGACTAGCGGGAGGGGGGTCCTACAATGAGCAGTTCTTC. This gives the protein CASSYPGLAGGGSYNEQFF.

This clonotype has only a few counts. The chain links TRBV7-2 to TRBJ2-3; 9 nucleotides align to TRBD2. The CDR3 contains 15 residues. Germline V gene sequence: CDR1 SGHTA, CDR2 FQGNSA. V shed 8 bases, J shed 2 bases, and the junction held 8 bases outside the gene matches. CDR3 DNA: TGTGCCAGCCACCCCCTAGCGGGACCCACAGATACGCAGTATTTT. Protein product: CASHPLAGPTDTQYF. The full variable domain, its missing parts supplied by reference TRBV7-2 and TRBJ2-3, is GAGVSQSPSNKVTEKGKDVELRCDPISGHTALYWYRQSLGQGLEFLIYFQGNSAPDKSGLPSDRFSAERTGGSVSTLTIQRTQQEDSAVYLCASHPLAGPTDTQYFGPGTRLTVL.